The entry that follows covers one T cell receptor (beta chain) sequence. This sample was included in a study of T-cell reconstitution after alpha-beta-depleted transplantation in children. Unique molecular identifiers were used in preparing the TCRbeta library. TCRdb re-called the PCR reads with MiXCR, one entry per CDR3 protein. The table includes some 240,000 distinct CDR3 sequences, approximately 12% detected once. Germline-derived CDR1 and CDR2 are MNHNS and SASEGT. Trimming left V 6 bases short and J 2 bases short, with 13 bases between. CDR3 size: 14 residues. The receptor was isolated from a human donor who donated a stem cell graft to a child with acute lymphoblastic leukemia. The material sequenced was PBMCs from the stem cell graft donor, taken from the stem cell graft. The chain combines TRBV6-1 with TRBJ1-2; tentative D call: TRBD1 (5 bases). Written as DNA, the CDR3 is TGTGCCAGCAGCGCCCCCGGGGGGAACTATGGCTACACCTTC. Protein sequence: CASSAPGGNYGYTF.